This TCR beta chain was identified during a study of early T cells in non-severe SARS-CoV-2 infection. In the study overall: The study sequenced bulk RNA from unsorted whole blood, with chains unpaired. Whole-study findings and limits: Reliance on VDJdb matching favored anti-spike CD8 responses; private and CD4 specificities were missed.

This clonotype showed up just a few times. Its antigen is as yet unknown. Germline CDR1 and CDR2: SEHNR and FQNEAQ (reference sequence). CDR3 length: 14 amino acids. With 2 bases removed from V and 5 bases from J, the gap between germline ends came to 10 bases. Individual cDNA molecules were tagged with unique molecular identifiers. TCRdb fed the 5' RACE reads into MiXCR, producing one record per CDR3 protein. This table holds some 87,000 distinct CDR3 sequences, 10% to 15% found once. The receptor was isolated from an adult who was a healthcare worker with PCR-confirmed SARS-CoV-2 infection or an uninfected control (not recorded which). The sample was whole blood. J is TRBJ1-5 and V is TRBV7-9; D remains unclear. The chain's CDR3 is CASSLLAADQPQHF. The CDR3 nucleotides read TGTGCCAGCAGCTTATTGGCAGCTGATCAGCCCCAGCATTTT.